The clone carrying this T cell receptor (beta chain) was detected only a few times. Its cognate antigen is unknown. One end of the junction fails to match germline, which may point to a read error. Investigators prepared the TCR beta libraries by applying iRepertoire HTBI primers and Arm-PCR of CDR3 regions. Each CDR3 protein is one row after TCRdb ran MiXCR on the multiplex PCR reads. The sample includes about 620,000 distinct CDR3 sequences, about 16% of them seen just once. The sample belongs to a study of regulatory T cells in long-lasting Graves disease. Overall study findings and caveats: Persistent patients had more shared public clonotypes (about 2,700) than new patients (about 920).

The CDR3 spans 13 residues. Germline CDR1 is SSHAT and CDR2 is FNYEAQ (reference sequence). Described time point: newly diagnosed GD, antithyroid drugs for less than 3 months. The authors made the TCR library using RNA they extracted from PBMCs. The same sample was also used in a study of T cells in Graves' hyperthyroidism and ophthalmopathy. Per that paper: The HTBI primer set was used in a first-round RT-PCR of the TCR CDR3. From stable hyperthyroidism, ophthalmopathy was set apart by a 13 V-J model.

This chain links TRBV7-7 with TRBJ2-5; D assignment may be TRBD1 or TRBD2 (5 bases each). This clonotype was sampled from a woman aged 25 to 39 with Graves disease. The sample consisted of peripheral blood mononuclear cells (PBMCs), taken at new diagnosis, from a patient treated with antithyroid drugs. CDR3 sequence reads: CASSSGHQETQYF. CDR3 nucleotides: TGTGCTAGCAGCTCGGGACACCAAGAGACCCAGTACTTC.